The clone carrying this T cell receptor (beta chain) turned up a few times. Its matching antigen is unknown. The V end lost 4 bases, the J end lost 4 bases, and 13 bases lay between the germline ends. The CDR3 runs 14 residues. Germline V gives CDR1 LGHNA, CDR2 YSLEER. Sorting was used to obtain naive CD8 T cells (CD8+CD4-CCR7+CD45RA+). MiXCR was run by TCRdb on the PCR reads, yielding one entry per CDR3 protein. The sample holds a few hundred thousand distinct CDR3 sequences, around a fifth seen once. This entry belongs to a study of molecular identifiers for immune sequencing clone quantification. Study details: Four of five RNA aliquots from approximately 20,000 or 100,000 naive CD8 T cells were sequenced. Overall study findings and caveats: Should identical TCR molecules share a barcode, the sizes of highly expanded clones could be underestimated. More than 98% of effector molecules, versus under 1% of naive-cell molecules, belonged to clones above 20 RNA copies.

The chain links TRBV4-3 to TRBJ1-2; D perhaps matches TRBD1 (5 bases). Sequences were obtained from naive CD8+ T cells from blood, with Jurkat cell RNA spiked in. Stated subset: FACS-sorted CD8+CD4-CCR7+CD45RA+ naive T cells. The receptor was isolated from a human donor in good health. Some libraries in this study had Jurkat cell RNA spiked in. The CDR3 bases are TGCGCCAGCAGCCCCGAAACAGGAATCTATGGCTACACCTTC. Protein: CASSPETGIYGYTF.